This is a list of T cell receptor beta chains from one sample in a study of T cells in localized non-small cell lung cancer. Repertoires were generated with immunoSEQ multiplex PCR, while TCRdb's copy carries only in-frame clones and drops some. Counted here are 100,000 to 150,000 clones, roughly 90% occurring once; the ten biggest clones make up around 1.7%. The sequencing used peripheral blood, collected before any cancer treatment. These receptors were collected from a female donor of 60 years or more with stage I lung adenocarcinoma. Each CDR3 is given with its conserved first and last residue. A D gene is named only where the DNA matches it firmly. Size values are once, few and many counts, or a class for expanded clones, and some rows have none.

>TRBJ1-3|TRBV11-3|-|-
CASSSSSYGNTIYF
TGTGCCAGCAGCTCCAGCAGTTACGGAAACACCATATATTTT
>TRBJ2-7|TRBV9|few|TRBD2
CASSQGWAGAYEQYF
TGTGCCAGCAGCCAGGGATGGGCGGGAGCCTACGAGCAGTACTTC
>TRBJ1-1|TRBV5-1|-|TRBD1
CASSRQTGQGTEAFF
TGCGCCAGCAGCAGACAGACAGGGCAGGGCACTGAAGCTTTCTTT
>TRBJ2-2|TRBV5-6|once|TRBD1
CASSPDRGVTGELFF
TGTGCCAGCAGCCCCGACAGGGGGGTCACCGGGGAGCTGTTTTTT
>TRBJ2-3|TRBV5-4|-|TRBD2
CASSREKAGGTDTQYF
TGTGCCAGCAGCAGGGAGAAGGCGGGGGGCACAGATACGCAGTATTTT
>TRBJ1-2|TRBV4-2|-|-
CASSQGRVSSGYTF
TGTGCCAGCAGCCAAGGCAGGGTGAGCTCTGGCTACACCTTC
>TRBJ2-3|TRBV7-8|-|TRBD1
CASSFPTQGVTAFSTDTQYF
TGTGCCAGCAGCTTTCCCACACAGGGGGTAACCGCGTTTAGCACAGATACGCAGTATTTT
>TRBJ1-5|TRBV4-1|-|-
CASSQSIERYQPQHF
TGCGCCAGCAGCCAAAGCATCGAGAGGTATCAGCCCCAGCATTTT
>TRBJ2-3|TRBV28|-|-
CASTMTGRGDTQYF
TGTGCCAGCACCATGACAGGGAGGGGAGATACGCAGTATTTT
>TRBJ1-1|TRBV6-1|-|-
CASRVGWMNTEAFF
TGTGCCAGCAGGGTAGGGTGGATGAACACTGAAGCTTTCTTT
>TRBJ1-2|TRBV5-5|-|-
CASSSAGSVGYGYTF
TGTGCCAGCAGTTCGGCAGGGAGTGTGGGCTATGGCTACACCTTC
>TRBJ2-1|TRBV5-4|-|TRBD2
CASRREGSYNEQFF
TGTGCCAGCAGGAGGGAGGGCTCCTACAATGAGCAGTTCTTC
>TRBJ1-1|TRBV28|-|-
CASSSYPFEAFF
TGTGCCAGCAGTTCTTACCCTTTCGAAGCTTTCTTT
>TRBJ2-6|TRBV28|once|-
CASSLSGAGANVLTF
TGTGCCAGCAGTTTAAGTGGGGCTGGGGCCAACGTCCTGACTTTC
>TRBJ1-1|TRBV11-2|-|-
CASSPLTGRNTEAFF
TGTGCCAGCAGCCCTCTGACGGGGCGGAACACTGAAGCTTTCTTT